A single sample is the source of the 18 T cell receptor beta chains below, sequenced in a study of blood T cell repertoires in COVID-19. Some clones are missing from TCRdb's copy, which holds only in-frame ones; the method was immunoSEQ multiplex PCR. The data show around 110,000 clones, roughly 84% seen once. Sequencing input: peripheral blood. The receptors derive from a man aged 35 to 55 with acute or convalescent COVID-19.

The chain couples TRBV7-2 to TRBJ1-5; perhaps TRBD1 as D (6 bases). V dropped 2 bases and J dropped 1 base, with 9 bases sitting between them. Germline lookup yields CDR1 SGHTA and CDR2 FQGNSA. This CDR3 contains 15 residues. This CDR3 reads CASSLRGGSNQPQHF. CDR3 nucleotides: TGTGCCAGCAGCTTAAGGGGGGGAAGCAATCAGCCCCAGCATTTT.

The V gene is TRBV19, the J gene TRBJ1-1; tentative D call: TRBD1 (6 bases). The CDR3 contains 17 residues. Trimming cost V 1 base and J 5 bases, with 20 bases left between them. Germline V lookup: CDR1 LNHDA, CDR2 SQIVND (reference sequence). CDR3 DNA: TGTGCCAGTAGTATAGCCGAGACAGGAGGTGAAGGTACTGAAGCTTTCTTT. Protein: CASSIAETGGEGTEAFF.

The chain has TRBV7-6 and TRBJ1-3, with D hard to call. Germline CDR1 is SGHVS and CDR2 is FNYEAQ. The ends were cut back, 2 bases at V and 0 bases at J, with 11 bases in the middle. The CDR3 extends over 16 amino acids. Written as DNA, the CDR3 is TGTGCCAGCAGCTTAACAGTACCGATCTCTGGAAACACCATATATTTT. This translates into CASSLTVPISGNTIYF.

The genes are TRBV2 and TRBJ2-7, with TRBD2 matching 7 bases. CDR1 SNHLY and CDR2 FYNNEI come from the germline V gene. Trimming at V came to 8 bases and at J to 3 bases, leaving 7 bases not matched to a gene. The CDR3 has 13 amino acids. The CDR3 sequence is CASGAGAGYEQYF. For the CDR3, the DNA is TGTGCCAGCGGGGCGGGAGCGGGCTACGAGCAGTACTTC.

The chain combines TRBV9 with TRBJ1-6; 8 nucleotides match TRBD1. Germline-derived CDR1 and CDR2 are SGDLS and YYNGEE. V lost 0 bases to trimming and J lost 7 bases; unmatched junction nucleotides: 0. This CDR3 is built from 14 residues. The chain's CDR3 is CASSVGTGNSPLHF. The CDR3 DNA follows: TGTGCCAGCAGCGTAGGGACAGGGAATTCACCCCTCCACTTT.

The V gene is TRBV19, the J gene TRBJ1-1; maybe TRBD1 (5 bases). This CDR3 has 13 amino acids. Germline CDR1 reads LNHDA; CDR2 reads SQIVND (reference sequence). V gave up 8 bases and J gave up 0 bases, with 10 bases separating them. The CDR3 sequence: CASARAMNTEAFF. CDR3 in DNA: TGTGCCAGTGCCAGGGCCATGAACACTGAAGCTTTCTTT.

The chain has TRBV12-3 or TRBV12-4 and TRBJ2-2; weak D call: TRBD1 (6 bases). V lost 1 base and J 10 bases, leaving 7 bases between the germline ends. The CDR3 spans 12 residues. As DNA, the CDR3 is TGTGCCAGCAGTTTAGTGGGGGCGGAGCTGTTTTTT. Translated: CASSLVGAELFF.

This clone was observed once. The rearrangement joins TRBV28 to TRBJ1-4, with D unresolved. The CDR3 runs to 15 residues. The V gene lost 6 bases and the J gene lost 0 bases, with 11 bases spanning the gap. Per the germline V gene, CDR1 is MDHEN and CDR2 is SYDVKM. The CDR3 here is CASRIGGATNEKLFF. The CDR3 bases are TGTGCCAGCAGGATCGGCGGAGCAACTAATGAAAAACTGTTTTTT. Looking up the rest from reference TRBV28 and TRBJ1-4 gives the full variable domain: DVKVTQSSRYLVKRTGEKVFLECVQDMDHENMFWYRQDPGLGLRLIYFSYDVKMKEKGDIPEGYSVSREKKERFSLILESASTNQTSMYLCASRIGGATNEKLFFGSGTQLSVL.

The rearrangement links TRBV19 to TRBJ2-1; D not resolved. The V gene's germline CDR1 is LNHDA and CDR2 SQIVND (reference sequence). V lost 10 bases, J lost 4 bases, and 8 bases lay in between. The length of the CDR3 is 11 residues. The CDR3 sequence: CATRLYNEQFF. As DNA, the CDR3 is TGTGCCACCCGACTGTACAATGAGCAGTTCTTC.

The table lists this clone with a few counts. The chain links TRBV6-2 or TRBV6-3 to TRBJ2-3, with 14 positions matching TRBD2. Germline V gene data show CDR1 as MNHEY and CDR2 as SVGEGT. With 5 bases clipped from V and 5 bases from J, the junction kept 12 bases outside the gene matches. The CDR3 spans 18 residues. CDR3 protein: CASSTLMGLAGVRDTQYF. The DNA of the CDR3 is TGTGCCAGCAGTACCCTCATGGGACTAGCGGGAGTAAGAGATACGCAGTATTTT.

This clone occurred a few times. CDR3 DNA sequence: TGTGCCAGCAGTCCCGGGACAGCTTATTTCTCTGGAAACACCATATATTTT. Encoded protein: CASSPGTAYFSGNTIYF. V and J are TRBV6-2 or TRBV6-3 and TRBJ1-3; TRBD1 matches 7 bases. V shed 5 bases, J shed 0 bases, and the junction held 10 bases outside the gene matches. This CDR3 has 17 residues. Germline CDR1 and CDR2: MNHEY and SVGEGT.

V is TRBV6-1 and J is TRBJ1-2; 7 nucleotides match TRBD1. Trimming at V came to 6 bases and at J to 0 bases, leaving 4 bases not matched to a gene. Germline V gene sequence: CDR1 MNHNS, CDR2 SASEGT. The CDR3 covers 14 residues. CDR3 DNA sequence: TGTGCCAGCAGCGACAGGGAAACTAACTATGGCTACACCTTC. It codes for CASSDRETNYGYTF.

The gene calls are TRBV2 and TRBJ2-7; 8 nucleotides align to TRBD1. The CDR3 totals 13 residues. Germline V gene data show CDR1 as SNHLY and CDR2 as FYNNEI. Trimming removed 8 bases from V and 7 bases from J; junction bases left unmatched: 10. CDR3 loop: CASGGQGSWEQYF. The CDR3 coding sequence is TGTGCCAGCGGTGGACAGGGATCTTGGGAGCAGTACTTC.

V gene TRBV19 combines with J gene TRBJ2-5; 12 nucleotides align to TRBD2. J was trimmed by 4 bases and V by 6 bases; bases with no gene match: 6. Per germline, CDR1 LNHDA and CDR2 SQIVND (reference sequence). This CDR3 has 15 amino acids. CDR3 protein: CASRELAGGRETQYF. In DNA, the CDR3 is TGTGCCAGTAGAGAACTAGCGGGGGGTCGAGAGACCCAGTACTTC.

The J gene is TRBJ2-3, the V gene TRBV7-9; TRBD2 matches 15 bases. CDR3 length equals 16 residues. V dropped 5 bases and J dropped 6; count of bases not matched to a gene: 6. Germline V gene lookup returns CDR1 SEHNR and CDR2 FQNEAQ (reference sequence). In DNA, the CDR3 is TGTGCCAGCAGCCGAGGGACTAGCGGGGGGTCGGATACGCAGTATTTT. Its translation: CASSRGTSGGSDTQYF.

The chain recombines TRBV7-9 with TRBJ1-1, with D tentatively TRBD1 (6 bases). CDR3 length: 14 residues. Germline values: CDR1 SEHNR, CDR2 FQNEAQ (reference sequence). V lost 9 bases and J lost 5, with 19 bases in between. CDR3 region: CASGRGTMETEAFF. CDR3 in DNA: TGTGCCAGTGGGCGGGGGACAATGGAAACTGAAGCTTTCTTT.

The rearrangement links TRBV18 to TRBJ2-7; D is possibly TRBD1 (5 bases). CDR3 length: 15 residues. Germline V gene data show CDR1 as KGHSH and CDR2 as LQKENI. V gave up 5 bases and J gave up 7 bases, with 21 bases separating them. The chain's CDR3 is CASSSPGDSPGEQYF. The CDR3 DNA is TGTGCCAGCTCATCTCCGGGCGACTCGCCAGGGGAGCAGTACTTC.

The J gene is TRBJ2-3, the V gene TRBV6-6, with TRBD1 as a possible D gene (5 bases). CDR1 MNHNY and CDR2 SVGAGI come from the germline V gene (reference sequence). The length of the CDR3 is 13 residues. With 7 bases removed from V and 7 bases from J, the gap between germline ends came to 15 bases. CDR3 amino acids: CASTLLKGNTQYF. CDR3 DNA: TGTGCCAGCACCCTCCTAAAGGGGAATACGCAGTATTTT.